One TCR beta chain is described in this entry. Its target is not known. TCRdb redid the calling of the multiplex PCR reads with MiXCR, one entry per CDR3 protein. The table shows under 75,000 distinct CDR3 sequences, with 57% occurring only once. These data belong to a study of breast tumors, draining lymph nodes, adjacent tissues. Findings and limits, study-wide: The lymph node origin of tumor T cells was framed as consistent with a hypothesis, not demonstrated. Tumor TCR diversity was below lymph nodes but above nontumor tissue. Most tumor T cells seemingly derive from lymph node, then expand in tumor. Compared with basal-like, luminal-like tumors shared significantly more repertoire with nontumor tissue.

V lost 6 bases, J lost 5 bases, and 5 bases stayed unmatched. The germline CDR1 and CDR2 sequences are DFQATT and SNEGSKA (reference sequence). This CDR3 is built from 12 residues. This receptor was identified in a female donor with breast cancer. Some clones in this sample may be carry-over from other donors' samples. The chain carries TRBV20-1 and TRBJ1-2; 8 positions match TRBD1. The specimen sequenced was breast tumor tissue. In DNA form, the CDR3 reads TGCAGTGCCCCGAGACAGGGGTATGGCTACACCTTC. The encoded protein is CSAPRQGYGYTF.